This TCR beta chain was documented in a study of OX40 agonist ivuxolimab in advanced cancers. General study results and limits: The study observed clonal expansion of CD4+ and CD8+ blood T cells by week 6 at 0.1 to 3.0 mg/kg.

Libraries were prepared by immunoSEQ multiplex PCR; TCRdb keeps only in-frame clonotypes and omits some of them. The sample includes more than 55,000 clones, roughly 86% seen only once; the top ten take roughly 10%. This CDR3 contains 13 residues. Germline CDR1 is SEHNR and CDR2 is FQNEAQ (reference sequence). Trimming left V 11 bases short and J 5 bases short, with 16 bases between. Remarks on this clone: The antigen is not known.

This clonotype was sampled from an adult with an advanced solid tumor such as melanoma, head and neck, liver or kidney cancer. The input for sequencing was CD4+ or CD8+ T cells sorted from blood, taken in a trial of the OX40 agonist ivuxolimab. The V call is TRBV7-9, the J call TRBJ2-1; weak D call: TRBD2 (6 bases). The CDR3 spells CASSYWGDNEQFF. The CDR3 DNA reads TGTGCCTCCAGCTACTGGGGGGACAATGAGCAGTTCTTC.